Following are 23 T cell receptor beta chains from one sample sequenced in a study of cytomegalovirus exposure and HLA in healthy donors. In the PCR, 60 Vbeta and 13 Jbeta primers were used. Assay used: immunoSEQ multiplex PCR; TCRdb lists only in-frame clones, some missing. This sample's table reports some 120,000 clones. The sequenced sample consisted of PBMCs. These receptors were collected from a man aged 25 to 40 in good health and CMV-seronegative.

V usage is TRBV11-2 and J usage is TRBJ1-2; D is uncertain. V dropped 0 bases and J dropped 0 bases, with 14 bases sitting between them. The CDR3 has 17 residues. Per the germline V gene, CDR1 is SGHAT and CDR2 is FQNNGV. The CDR3 spells CASSLDRGVSPNYGYTF. The CDR3 region has the DNA TGTGCCAGCAGCTTAGATCGGGGTGTCAGTCCTAACTATGGCTACACCTTC.

V is TRBV7-9 and J is TRBJ1-1, with D unresolved. The CDR3 totals 13 residues. In germline, CDR1 is SEHNR, CDR2 FQNEAQ (reference sequence). The V end was cut by 5 bases, the J end by 6 bases, with 13 bases between. The CDR3 DNA follows: TGTGCCAGCAGCCTCGGGTTGGAGGCTGAAGCTTTCTTT. Translation gives CASSLGLEAEAFF.

V usage is TRBV5-1 and J usage is TRBJ2-1; D unresolved. This CDR3 comprises 14 residues. The germline V gene has CDR1 SGHRS and CDR2 YFSETQ. Trimming cost V 3 bases and J 2 bases, with 9 bases left between them. This CDR3 reads CASSSPPAYNEQFF. CDR3 DNA: TGCGCCAGCAGCTCCCCCCCCGCCTACAATGAGCAGTTCTTC.

Points on this clone: The identical CDR3 is also encoded by other nucleotide sequences in the sample. CDR3 sequence: CASSPGQADTEAFF. In DNA, the CDR3 is TGCGCCAGCAGCCCGGGACAGGCTGACACTGAAGCTTTCTTT. V usage is TRBV5-1 and J usage is TRBJ1-1, with TRBD1 identical over 8 bases. The CDR3 consists of 14 residues. CDR1 is SGHRS, CDR2 YFSETQ, per germline. V dropped 4 bases and J dropped 3; count of bases not matched to a gene: 5.

Regarding this clone: Lacking the conserved final phenylalanine or tryptophan, this CDR3 likely reflects a read error. The gene calls are TRBV4-3 and TRBJ2-7, with 7 bases lining up with TRBD1. Losses at the gene ends were 3 bases for V and 1 base for J; bases not matched to a gene: 6. The CDR3 is 15 residues long. Germline CDR1 LGHNA, CDR2 YSLEER. The CDR3: CASSQSTGSSYEQYS. The CDR3, as DNA: TGCGCCAGCAGCCAGTCGACAGGGAGTTCCTACGAGCAGTACTCC.

The chain is built from TRBV15 and TRBJ2-5; D not resolved. From germline, CDR1 is LNHNV and CDR2 YYDKDF (reference sequence). Trimming removed 6 bases from V and 1 base from J, with 9 bases in between. The CDR3 extends over 13 amino acids. CDR3 bases: TGTGCCACCAGGGAGTTTGCCCAAGAGACCCAGTACTTC. Encoded protein: CATREFAQETQYF.

The chain couples TRBV4-2 to TRBJ2-2, with TRBD2 matching 14 bases. Germline V gene data show CDR1 as LGHNA and CDR2 as YNFKEQ. This CDR3 comprises 20 residues. The V gene end was trimmed by 2 bases and the J gene end by 4 bases; junction bases not matched to a gene: 12. This CDR3 is CASSQTLTSGGAGGTGELFF. CDR3 in DNA: TGTGCCAGCAGCCAAACCTTGACTAGCGGGGGGGCAGGAGGCACCGGGGAGCTGTTTTTT.

The chain employs TRBV6-6 and TRBJ2-5; 7 bases line up with TRBD2. CDR1 and CDR2 from the germline V gene are MNHNY and SVGAGI (reference sequence). The trim removed 6 bases at V and 4 bases at J, leaving 8 bases unmatched. This CDR3 contains 14 residues. CDR3 amino acids: CASSLGEGLETQYF. The CDR3 coding sequence is TGTGCCAGCAGCTTAGGGGAGGGTCTAGAGACCCAGTACTTC.

The J gene is TRBJ2-1, the V gene TRBV9; D gene ambiguous. Germline loops: CDR1 SGDLS, CDR2 YYNGEE. The ends were cut back, 4 bases at V and 5 bases at J, with 13 bases in the middle. The CDR3 length is 14 residues. For the CDR3, the DNA is TGTGCCAGCAGCCTTCACACGTTAAACAATGAGCAGTTCTTC. Translating gives CASSLHTLNNEQFF.

The gene calls are TRBV6-1 and TRBJ1-1; 11 bases agree with TRBD1. With V trimmed by 6 bases and J by 6 bases, 9 bases remained unmatched. Germline CDR1 reads MNHNS; CDR2 reads SASEGT. This CDR3 is 15 amino acids long. In DNA, the CDR3 is TGTGCCAGCAGCCCCCTTACGGGACAGGGGGCTGAAGCTTTCTTT. The encoded protein is CASSPLTGQGAEAFF.

V usage is TRBV7-2 and J usage is TRBJ1-4; maybe TRBD1 (5 bases). The germline V gene has CDR1 SGHTA and CDR2 FQGNSA. The germline V and J ends were trimmed by 5 bases and 8 bases, with 12 bases remaining between them. The CDR3 covers 13 residues. This CDR3 reads CASSPGIREKLFF. CDR3 DNA sequence: TGTGCCAGCAGCCCAGGGATACGAGAAAAACTGTTTTTT. Drawing the rest from reference TRBV7-2 and TRBJ1-4, the complete variable domain is GAGVSQSPSNKVTEKGKDVELRCDPISGHTALYWYRQSLGQGLEFLIYFQGNSAPDKSGLPSDRFSAERTGGSVSTLTIQRTQQEDSAVYLCASSPGIREKLFFGSGTQLSVL.

The DNA of the CDR3 is TGTGCCAGCAGCTTAAACAGGGAGATAACTGAAGCTTTCTTT. Translating it yields CASSLNREITEAFF. V usage is TRBV7-8 and J usage is TRBJ1-1, with D possibly matching TRBD1 (6 bases). From germline, CDR1 is SGHVS and CDR2 FQNEAQ. The CDR3 has 14 amino acids. V lost 2 bases and J lost 5, with 12 bases in between.

On this clone: In the same sample, other DNA sequences code for this CDR3. The chain couples TRBV18 to TRBJ2-3, with 8 bases matching TRBD1. With V trimmed by 3 bases and J by 3 bases, 2 bases remained unmatched. The germline gives CDR1 KGHSH, CDR2 LQKENI. The length of the CDR3 is 14 residues. The DNA for the CDR3 is TGTGCCAGCTCACCTGGGACAGGAACAGATACGCAGTATTTT. It translates to CASSPGTGTDTQYF. Full variable domain (outside the CDR3, taken from reference TRBV18 and TRBJ2-3): NAGVMQNPRHLVRRRGQEARLRCSPMKGHSHVYWYRQLPEEGLKFMVYLQKENIIDESGMPKERFSAEFPKEGPSILRIQQVVRGDSAAYFCASSPGTGTDTQYFGPGTRLTVL.

The chain couples TRBV4-2 to TRBJ2-3; D might be TRBD1 (6 bases). V was cut by 0 bases and J by 4 bases, with 17 bases left in between. Germline assignment: CDR1 LGHNA and CDR2 YNFKEQ. The CDR3 has 17 amino acids. In nucleotides, the CDR3 is TGTGCCAGCAGCCAAGAGAGGAACAGGGCAAAAGCAGATACGCAGTATTTT. It yields the protein CASSQERNRAKADTQYF.

The V and J genes are TRBV10-1 and TRBJ2-1; 11 nucleotides agree with TRBD2. V shed 2 bases and J 0 bases; nucleotides not matched to a gene: 9. This CDR3 is 19 amino acids long. Germline V gives CDR1 WNHNN, CDR2 SYGVQD (reference sequence). CDR3 in DNA: TGCGCCAGCAGTGAGAAGAGACTAGCGGGAAATGGCTCCTACAATGAGCAGTTCTTC. It specifies CASSEKRLAGNGSYNEQFF.

CDR3 sequence (DNA): TGTGCCAGCAGCCTTACGATGGCGAGCGGGGCCCTCTCCTACGAGCAGTACTTC. Its translation: CASSLTMASGALSYEQYF. The chain links TRBV7-8 to TRBJ2-7, with 7 bases lining up with TRBD2. CDR1 and CDR2 from the germline V gene are SGHVS and FQNEAQ. J was trimmed by 0 bases and V by 5 bases; bases with no gene match: 16. The CDR3 is 18 amino acids.

J is TRBJ2-5 and V is TRBV19; perhaps TRBD1 as D (5 bases). The CDR3 has 15 amino acids. Trimming removed 4 bases from V and 1 base from J, with 13 bases in between. The germline gives CDR1 LNHDA, CDR2 SQIVND (reference sequence). CDR3: CASSKGRAGQETQYF. Written as DNA, the CDR3 is TGTGCCAGTAGTAAGGGCAGGGCCGGCCAAGAGACCCAGTACTTC.

The J gene is TRBJ2-7, the V gene TRBV19; D gene uncertain. V was cut by 3 bases and J by 2 bases, with 11 bases left in between. Germline CDR1 reads LNHDA; CDR2 reads SQIVND (reference sequence). This CDR3 is 14 amino acids long. In nucleotides, the CDR3 is TGTGCCAGTAGTATGCGCGGTCTACCCTACGAGCAGTACTTC. Protein sequence: CASSMRGLPYEQYF.

The chain has TRBV2 and TRBJ1-1, with D unresolved. Looked up from germline, CDR1 is SNHLY and CDR2 is FYNNEI. V shed 7 bases and J shed 11 bases, with 14 bases lying between them. The CDR3 contains 11 residues. CDR3 residues: CASNEEGEAFF. The CDR3 DNA follows: TGTGCCAGCAACGAGGAGGGTGAGGCTTTCTTT. Filled out from reference TRBV2 and TRBJ1-1, the complete variable domain reads EPEVTQTPSHQVTQMGQEVILRCVPISNHLYFYWYRQILGQKVEFLVSFYNNEISEKSEIFDDQFSVERPDGSNFTLKIRSTKLEDSAMYFCASNEEGEAFFGQGTRLTVV.

The chain has TRBV30 and TRBJ1-4, with 8 positions matching TRBD1. The germline gives CDR1 GTSNPN, CDR2 SVGIG (reference sequence). Losses at the gene ends were 2 bases for V and 4 bases for J; bases not matched to a gene: 6. CDR3 length equals 15 residues. The CDR3, as DNA: TGTGCCTGGAGTCCCGGACAGGGCCTTAATGAAAAACTGTTTTTT. Its translation: CAWSPGQGLNEKLFF.

The chain recombines TRBV29-1 with TRBJ1-1, with 9 bases matching TRBD1. The germline V gene has CDR1 SQVTM and CDR2 ANQGSEA. Trimming removed 7 bases from V and 1 base from J; junction bases left unmatched: 13. The CDR3 has 16 residues. In nucleotides, the CDR3 is TGCAGCGGTGGCGTCACACAGGGGGCCCGGAACACTGAAGCTTTCTTT. Amino acid sequence: CSGGVTQGARNTEAFF. Drawing the rest from reference TRBV29-1 and TRBJ1-1, the complete variable domain is SAVISQKPSRDICQRGTSLTIQCQVDSQVTMMFWYRQQPGQSLTLIATANQGSEATYESGFVIDKFPISRPNLTFSTLTVSNMSPEDSSIYLCSGGVTQGARNTEAFFGQGTRLTVV.

CDR3 residues: CASSLVGQGNRAETQYF. The CDR3 DNA follows: TGTGCCAGCAGCTTGGTCGGACAGGGGAATAGAGCGGAGACCCAGTACTTC. This chain connects TRBV5-6 to TRBJ2-5; 9 nucleotides match TRBD1. The CDR3 length is 17 residues. V shed 0 bases and J 5 bases; nucleotides not matched to a gene: 11. Looked up from germline, CDR1 is SGHDT and CDR2 is YYEEEE.

V and J are TRBV11-3 and TRBJ1-1, with D tentatively TRBD1 (5 bases). This CDR3 region has 13 residues. Germline CDR1 is SGHNT and CDR2 is YENEEA. V lost 1 base, J lost 11 bases, and 14 bases lay in between. The CDR3 DNA sequence: TGTGCCAGCAGCTTAGTGTCCCAGGGCAACGCTTTCTTT. It translates to CASSLVSQGNAFF.